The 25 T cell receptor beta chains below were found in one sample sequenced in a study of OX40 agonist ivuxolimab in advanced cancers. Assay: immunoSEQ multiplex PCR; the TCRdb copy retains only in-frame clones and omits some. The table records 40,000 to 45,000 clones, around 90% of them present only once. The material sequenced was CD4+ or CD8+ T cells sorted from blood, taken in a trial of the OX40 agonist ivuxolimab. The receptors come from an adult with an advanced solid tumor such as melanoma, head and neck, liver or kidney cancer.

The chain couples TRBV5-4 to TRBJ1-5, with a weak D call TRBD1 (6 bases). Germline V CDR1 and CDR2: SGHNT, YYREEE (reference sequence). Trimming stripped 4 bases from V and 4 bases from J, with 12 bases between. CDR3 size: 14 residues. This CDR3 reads CASSKGGENQPQHF. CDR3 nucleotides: TGTGCCAGCAGCAAAGGGGGAGAAAATCAGCCCCAGCATTTT.

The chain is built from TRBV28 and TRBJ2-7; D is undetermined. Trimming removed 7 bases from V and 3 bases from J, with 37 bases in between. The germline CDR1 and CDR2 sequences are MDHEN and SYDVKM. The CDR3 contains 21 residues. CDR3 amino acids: CASTSDPQKWSRTEMLYEQYF. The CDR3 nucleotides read TGTGCCAGCACTTCTGACCCCCAAAAATGGTCCCGGACCGAGATGCTCTACGAGCAGTACTTC.

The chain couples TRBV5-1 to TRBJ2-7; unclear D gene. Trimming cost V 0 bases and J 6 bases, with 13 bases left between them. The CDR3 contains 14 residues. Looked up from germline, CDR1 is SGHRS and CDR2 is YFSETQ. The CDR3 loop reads CASSLAGLPGEQYF. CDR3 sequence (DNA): TGCGCCAGCAGCTTGGCAGGTCTCCCGGGCGAGCAGTACTTC. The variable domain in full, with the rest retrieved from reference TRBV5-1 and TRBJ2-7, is KAGVTQTPRYLIKTRGQQVTLSCSPISGHRSVSWYQQTPGQGLQFLFEYFSETQRNKGNFPGRFSGRQFSNSRSEMNVSTLELGDSALYLCASSLAGLPGEQYFGPGTRLTVT.

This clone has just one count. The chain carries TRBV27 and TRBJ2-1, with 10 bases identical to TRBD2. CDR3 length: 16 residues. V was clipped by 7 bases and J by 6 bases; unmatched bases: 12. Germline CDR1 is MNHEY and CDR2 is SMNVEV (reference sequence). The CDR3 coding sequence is TGTGCCAGCAAGGCTAGCGGGAGCTTCCCTACCAATGAGCAGTTCTTC. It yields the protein CASKASGSFPTNEQFF.

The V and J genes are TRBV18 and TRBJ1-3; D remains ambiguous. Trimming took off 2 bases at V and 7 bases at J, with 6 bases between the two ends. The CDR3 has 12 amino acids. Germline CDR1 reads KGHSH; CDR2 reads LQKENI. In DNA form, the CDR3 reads TGTGCCAGCTCACCATACGACAACACCATATATTTT. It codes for CASSPYDNTIYF. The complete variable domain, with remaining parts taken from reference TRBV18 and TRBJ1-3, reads NAGVMQNPRHLVRRRGQEARLRCSPMKGHSHVYWYRQLPEEGLKFMVYLQKENIIDESGMPKERFSAEFPKEGPSILRIQQVVRGDSAAYFCASSPYDNTIYFGEGSWLTVV.

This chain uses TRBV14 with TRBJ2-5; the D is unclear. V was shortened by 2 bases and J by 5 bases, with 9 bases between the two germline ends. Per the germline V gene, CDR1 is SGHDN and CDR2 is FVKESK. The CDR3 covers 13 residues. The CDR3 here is CASSQRARETQYF. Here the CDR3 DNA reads TGTGCCAGCAGCCAACGGGCCCGGGAGACCCAGTACTTC.

CDR3 loop: CASGKTGFAEAFF. CDR3 DNA sequence: TGTGCTAGTGGCAAGACAGGGTTCGCTGAAGCTTTCTTT. V gene TRBV12-5 combines with J gene TRBJ1-1; TRBD1 agrees at 7 bases. The V gene's germline CDR1 is LGHNT and CDR2 FRNRAP. J was trimmed by 6 bases and V by 6 bases; bases with no gene match: 7. The CDR3 length is 13 residues. Full variable domain (rest looked up from reference TRBV12-5 and TRBJ1-1): DARVTQTPRHKVTEMGQEVTMRCQPILGHNTVFWYRQTMMQGLELLAYFRNRAPLDDSGMPKDRFSAEMPDATLATLKIQPSEPRDSAVYFCASGKTGFAEAFFGQGTRLTVV.

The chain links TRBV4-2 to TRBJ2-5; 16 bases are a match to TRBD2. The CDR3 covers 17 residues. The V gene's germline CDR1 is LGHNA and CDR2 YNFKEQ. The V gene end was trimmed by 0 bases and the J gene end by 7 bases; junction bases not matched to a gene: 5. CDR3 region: CASSQDAGTSGRATQYF. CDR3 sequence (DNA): TGTGCCAGCAGCCAAGATGCCGGGACTAGCGGGAGGGCGACCCAGTACTTC.

The CDR3 DNA sequence: TGTGCCAGCAGCGCACGACAGTCAACTAATGAAAAACTGTTTTTT. This codes for CASSARQSTNEKLFF. The chain has TRBV7-9 and TRBJ1-4; D is perhaps TRBD1 (5 bases). Germline V gene sequence: CDR1 SEHNR, CDR2 FQNEAQ (reference sequence). V dropped 5 bases and J dropped 0 bases, with 10 bases sitting between them. CDR3 length: 15 residues.

The CDR3 nucleotides are TGTGCCAGCAGCCTTGGGGGTGGGGTGGCTAATGAAAAACTGTTTTTT. Protein product: CASSLGGGVANEKLFF. The V and J genes are TRBV7-6 and TRBJ1-4; weak D call: TRBD1 (5 bases). This CDR3 has 16 residues. Germline loops: CDR1 SGHVS, CDR2 FNYEAQ. Trimming removed 5 bases at V and 3 bases at J, with 16 bases between.

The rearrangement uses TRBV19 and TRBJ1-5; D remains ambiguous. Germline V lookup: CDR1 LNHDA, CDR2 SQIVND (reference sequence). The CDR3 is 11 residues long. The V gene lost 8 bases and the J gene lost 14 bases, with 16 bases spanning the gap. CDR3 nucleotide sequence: TGTGCCAGTGGGTATGGGCGGGCTGAGCATTTT. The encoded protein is CASGYGRAEHF.

The CDR3 loop is CASSLGSINEQFF. CDR3 DNA: TGTGCCAGCAGCCTCGGGTCCATCAATGAGCAGTTCTTC. V usage is TRBV13 and J usage is TRBJ2-1; D is unclear. Germline assignment: CDR1 PRHDT and CDR2 FYEKMQ (reference sequence). The V and J ends lost 5 bases and 6 bases respectively, with 11 bases between them. This CDR3 spans 13 amino acids.

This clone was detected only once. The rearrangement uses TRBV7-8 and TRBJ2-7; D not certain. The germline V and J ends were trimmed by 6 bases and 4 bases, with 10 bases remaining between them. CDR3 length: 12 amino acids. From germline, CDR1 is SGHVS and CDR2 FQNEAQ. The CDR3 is CASSLQEYEQYF. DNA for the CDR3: TGTGCCAGCAGTTTACAAGAATACGAGCAGTACTTC. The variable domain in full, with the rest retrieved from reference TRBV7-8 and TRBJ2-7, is GAGVSQSPRYKVAKRGQDVALRCDPISGHVSLFWYQQALGQGPEFLTYFQNEAQLDKSGLPSDRFFAERPEGSVSTLKIQRTQQEDSAVYLCASSLQEYEQYFGPGTRLTVT.

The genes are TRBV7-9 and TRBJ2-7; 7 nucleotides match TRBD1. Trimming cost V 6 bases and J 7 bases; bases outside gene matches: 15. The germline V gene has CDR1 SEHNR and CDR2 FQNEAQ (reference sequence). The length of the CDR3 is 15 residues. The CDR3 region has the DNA TGTGCCAGCAGTCCATTACGGAGACAGGGCGTGGAGCAGTACTTC. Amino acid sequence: CASSPLRRQGVEQYF.

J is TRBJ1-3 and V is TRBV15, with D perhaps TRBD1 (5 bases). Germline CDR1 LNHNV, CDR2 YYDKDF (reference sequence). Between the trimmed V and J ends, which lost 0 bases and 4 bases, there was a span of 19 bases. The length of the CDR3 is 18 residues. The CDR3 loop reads CATSRDAPGTGVGNTIYF. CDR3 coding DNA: TGTGCCACCAGCAGAGACGCGCCCGGGACGGGTGTAGGAAACACCATATATTTT.

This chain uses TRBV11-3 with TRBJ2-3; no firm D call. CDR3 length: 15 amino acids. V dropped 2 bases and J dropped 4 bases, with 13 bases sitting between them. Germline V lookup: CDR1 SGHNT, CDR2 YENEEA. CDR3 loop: CASSLSRERADTQYF. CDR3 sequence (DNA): TGTGCCAGCAGCTTATCAAGGGAACGGGCAGATACGCAGTATTTT.

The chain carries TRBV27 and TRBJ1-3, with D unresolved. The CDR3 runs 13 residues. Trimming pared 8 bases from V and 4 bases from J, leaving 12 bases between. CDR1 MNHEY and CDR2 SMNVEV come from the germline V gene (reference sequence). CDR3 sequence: CASHASLGNTIYF. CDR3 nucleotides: TGTGCCAGCCATGCTAGCCTCGGAAACACCATATATTTT.

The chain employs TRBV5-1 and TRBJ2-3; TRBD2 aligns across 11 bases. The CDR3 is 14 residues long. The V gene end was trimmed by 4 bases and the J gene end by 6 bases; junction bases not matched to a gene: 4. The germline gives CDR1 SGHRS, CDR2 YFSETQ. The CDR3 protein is CASSPGTSGDTQYF. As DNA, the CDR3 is TGCGCCAGCAGCCCCGGGACTAGCGGCGATACGCAGTATTTT.

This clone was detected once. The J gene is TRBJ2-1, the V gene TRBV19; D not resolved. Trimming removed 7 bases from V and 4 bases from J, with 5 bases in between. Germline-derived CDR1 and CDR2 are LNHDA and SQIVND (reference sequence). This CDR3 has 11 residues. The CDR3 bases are TGTGCCAGTATGGTGTACAATGAGCAGTTCTTC. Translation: CASMVYNEQFF.

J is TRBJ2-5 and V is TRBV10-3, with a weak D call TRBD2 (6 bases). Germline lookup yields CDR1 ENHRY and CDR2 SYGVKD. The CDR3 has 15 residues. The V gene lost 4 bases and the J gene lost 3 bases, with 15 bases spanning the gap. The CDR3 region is CAISGRGTAEETQYF. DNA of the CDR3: TGTGCCATCAGTGGAAGAGGGACTGCCGAAGAGACCCAGTACTTC.

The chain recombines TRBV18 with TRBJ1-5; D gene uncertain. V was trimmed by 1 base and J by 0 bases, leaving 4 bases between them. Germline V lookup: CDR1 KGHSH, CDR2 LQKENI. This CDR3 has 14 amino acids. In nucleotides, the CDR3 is TGTGCCAGCTCACCACTATATAGCAATCAGCCCCAGCATTTT. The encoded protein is CASSPLYSNQPQHF. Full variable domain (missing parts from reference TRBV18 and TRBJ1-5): NAGVMQNPRHLVRRRGQEARLRCSPMKGHSHVYWYRQLPEEGLKFMVYLQKENIIDESGMPKERFSAEFPKEGPSILRIQQVVRGDSAAYFCASSPLYSNQPQHFGDGTRLSIL.

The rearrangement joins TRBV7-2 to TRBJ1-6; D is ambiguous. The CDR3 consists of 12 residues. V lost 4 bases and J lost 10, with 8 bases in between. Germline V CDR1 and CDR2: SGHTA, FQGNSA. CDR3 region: CASSSLGSPLHF. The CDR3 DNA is TGTGCCAGCAGCTCTTTAGGATCACCCCTCCACTTT. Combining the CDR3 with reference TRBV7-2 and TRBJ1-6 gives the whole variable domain GAGVSQSPSNKVTEKGKDVELRCDPISGHTALYWYRQSLGQGLEFLIYFQGNSAPDKSGLPSDRFSAERTGGSVSTLTIQRTQQEDSAVYLCASSSLGSPLHFGNGTRLTVT.

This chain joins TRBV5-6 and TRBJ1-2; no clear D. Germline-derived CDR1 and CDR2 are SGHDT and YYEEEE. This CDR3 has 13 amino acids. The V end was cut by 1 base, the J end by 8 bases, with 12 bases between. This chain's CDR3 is CASSLSQREGYTF. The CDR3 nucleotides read TGTGCCAGCAGCTTGTCCCAAAGAGAGGGCTACACCTTC.

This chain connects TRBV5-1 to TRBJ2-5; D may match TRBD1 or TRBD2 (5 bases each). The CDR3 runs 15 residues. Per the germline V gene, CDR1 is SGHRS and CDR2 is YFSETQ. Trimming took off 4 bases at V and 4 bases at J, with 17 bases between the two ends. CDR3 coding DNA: TGCGCCAGCAGCACCGGGACCCAAAGGGGAGAGACCCAGTACTTC. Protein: CASSTGTQRGETQYF.

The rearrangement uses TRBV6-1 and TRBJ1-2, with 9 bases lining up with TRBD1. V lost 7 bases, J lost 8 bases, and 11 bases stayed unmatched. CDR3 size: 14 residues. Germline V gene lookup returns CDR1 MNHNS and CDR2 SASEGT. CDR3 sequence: CASKLAGTGFGYTF. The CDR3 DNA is TGTGCCAGCAAACTCGCCGGGACAGGGTTCGGCTACACCTTC.